This entry features one T cell receptor beta chain sequence. What it binds is not known. This record belongs to a study of glioma-infiltrating T cells. The study, taken as a whole, reports: Very few CDR3 sequences were shared between tissue and blood.

The CDR3 length is 17 residues. V was pared by 0 bases and J by 0 bases, with 12 bases between. Germline V gene data show CDR1 as LNHNV and CDR2 as YYDKDF (reference sequence). Using RNA template, CDR3s of TCR alpha and beta were amplified with iRepertoire arm-PCR. One-step reverse transcription and amplification started from approximately 100-400 ng of tissue mRNA or PBMC total RNA. Via MiXCR, TCRdb re-called the multiplex PCR reads, giving one row per CDR3 protein. The data hold about 140,000 distinct CDR3 sequences, with about two fifths observed a single time. Sequences were obtained from glioma tissue, nonneoplastic brain tissue, or PBMCs (not recorded which). The gene calls are TRBV15 and TRBJ1-3; weak D call: TRBD1 (5 bases). The TCR sequence derives from a human donor with low-grade glioma or glioblastoma, undergoing nonglioma brain surgery, or in good health (not recorded which). The CDR3 protein is CATSRDPGELSGNTIYF. In nucleotides, the CDR3 is TGTGCCACCAGCAGAGATCCGGGGGAGCTCTCTGGAAACACCATATATTTT.